These T cell receptor beta chains were read from a single sample in a study of OX40 agonist ivuxolimab in advanced cancers. Assay: immunoSEQ multiplex PCR; the TCRdb copy retains only in-frame clones and omits some. This table has 50,000 to 65,000 clones, around 82% appearing once. The sequencing here drew on CD4+ or CD8+ T cells sorted from blood, taken in a trial of the OX40 agonist ivuxolimab. The receptors originated from an adult with an advanced solid tumor such as melanoma, head and neck, liver or kidney cancer. The CDR3 runs from the conserved cysteine through the conserved F or W. The D gene is left open where the match is weak. Rows may omit the clone size; those that give it use once, few, many or a size class.

D gene,J gene,clone size,V gene,CDR3 protein,CDR3 DNA
TRBD2,TRBJ2-1,few,TRBV4-1,CASSLRLADEQFF,TGCGCCAGCAGCCTTAGACTAGCCGATGAGCAGTTCTTC
NA,TRBJ1-1,NA,TRBV7-2,CASSPQGRRTEAFF,TGTGCCAGCAGCCCCCAGGGGAGGCGCACTGAAGCTTTCTTT
NA,TRBJ1-2,once,TRBV27,CASSLSRGARGYTF,TGTGCCAGCAGTTTATCGAGGGGGGCGCGAGGCTACACCTTC
TRBD1,TRBJ1-1,NA,TRBV5-1,CASSFNLRGPDTEAFF,TGCGCCAGCAGCTTTAACCTCAGGGGGCCGGACACTGAAGCTTTCTTT
NA,TRBJ2-5,few,TRBV7-7,CASSEQEGETQYF,TGTGCCAGCAGCGAACAGGAGGGAGAGACCCAGTACTTC
NA,TRBJ2-7,NA,TRBV5-6,CASSSHDYEQYF,TGTGCCAGCAGCTCCCACGACTACGAGCAGTACTTC
TRBD2,TRBJ2-7,NA,TRBV5-4,CASSRGLAGGSRRNEQYF,TGTGCCAGCAGCCGGGGACTAGCGGGGGGCTCCCGTAGGAACGAGCAGTACTTC
NA,TRBJ2-1,NA,TRBV7-2,CASSPRANTYNEQFF,TGTGCCAGCAGTCCCAGGGCGAACACATACAATGAGCAGTTCTTC
NA,TRBJ2-7,NA,TRBV7-2,CASSLEPYEQYF,TGTGCCAGCAGCTTGGAACCCTACGAGCAGTACTTC
NA,TRBJ1-5,NA,TRBV19,CASSIPGGAYESYPQHF,TGTGCCAGTAGTATCCCGGGGGGGGCGTATGAATCATATCCCCAGCATTTT
TRBD1,TRBJ1-2,NA,TRBV6-5,CASRIGQGPYGYTF,TGTGCCAGCAGAATAGGACAGGGCCCCTATGGCTACACCTTC
NA,TRBJ1-2,once,TRBV12-5,CASGLPGQVYGYTF,TGTGCTAGTGGTTTGCCGGGGCAGGTTTATGGCTACACCTTC
NA,TRBJ1-3,NA,TRBV30,CAWSKVGSPNTIYF,TGTGCCTGGAGTAAAGTAGGCAGCCCAAACACCATATATTTT
NA,TRBJ2-7,few,TRBV5-4,CASSLGVSYEQYF,TGTGCCAGCAGCCTAGGGGTCTCCTACGAGCAGTACTTC
NA,TRBJ1-4,NA,TRBV19,CASSFRSLNEKLFF,TGTGCCAGTAGTTTCCGGTCTCTTAATGAAAAACTGTTTTTT
TRBD2,TRBJ2-1,NA,TRBV6-5,CASSALAGGPSEQFF,TGTGCCAGCAGCGCCCTAGCGGGGGGGCCAAGTGAGCAGTTCTTC
NA,TRBJ2-7,NA,TRBV5-1,CASSLVARSSYEQYF,TGCGCCAGCAGCTTGGTGGCGCGGTCCTCCTACGAGCAGTACTTC
NA,TRBJ2-6,NA,TRBV7-9,CASSPQGPLRGANVLTF,TGTGCCAGCAGCCCCCAGGGTCCTTTGAGGGGGGCCAACGTCCTGACTTTC
TRBD2,TRBJ2-3,NA,TRBV9,CASTGTSVSDTQYF,TGTGCCAGCACCGGGACTAGCGTTTCAGATACGCAGTATTTT
TRBD1,TRBJ1-1,few,TRBV7-9,CASSLQGEDTEAFF,TGTGCCAGCAGCCTACAGGGGGAGGACACTGAAGCTTTCTTT
NA,TRBJ2-5,NA,TRBV6-1,CASSENLETQYF,TGTGCCAGCAGTGAAAATTTAGAGACCCAGTACTTC
NA,TRBJ2-2,NA,TRBV6-6,CASSYSAGRTGELFF,TGTGCCAGCAGTTACTCGGCAGGGCGCACCGGGGAGCTGTTTTTT
NA,TRBJ2-2,NA,TRBV11-3,CASSAYEEPGELFF,TGTGCCAGCAGCGCCTACGAGGAGCCCGGGGAGCTGTTTTTT
NA,TRBJ2-3,NA,TRBV29-1,CSVGQRATDTQYF,TGCAGCGTTGGGCAGAGGGCAACAGATACGCAGTATTTT
NA,TRBJ2-1,once,TRBV10-3,CAISATDNEQFF,TGTGCCATCAGTGCGACTGATAATGAGCAGTTCTTC
TRBD2,TRBJ2-7,NA,TRBV5-5,CASSLAGTTAPEQYF,TGTGCCAGCAGCTTGGCCGGGACTACGGCACCCGAGCAGTACTTC
TRBD1,TRBJ1-3,NA,TRBV18,CASSPGQSSGNTIYF,TGTGCCAGCTCACCGGGACAGTCCTCTGGAAACACCATATATTTT
NA,TRBJ2-1,NA,TRBV20-1,CSARGDNEQFF,TGCAGTGCTAGGGGGGACAATGAGCAGTTCTTC
TRBD1,TRBJ1-2,NA,TRBV5-1,CASSLGGQGIGYTF,TGCGCCAGCAGCTTAGGGGGACAGGGGATCGGCTACACCTTC
NA,TRBJ2-7,NA,TRBV2,CASTAVRLAHEQYF,TGTGCCAGCACCGCCGTCAGACTGGCGCACGAGCAGTACTTC
TRBD1,TRBJ2-5,NA,TRBV4-2,CASSQGGTGRAETQYF,TGTGCCAGCAGCCAAGGGGGGACAGGGCGGGCAGAGACCCAGTACTTC
NA,TRBJ1-1,NA,TRBV7-3,CASSFNWDTEAFF,TGTGCCAGCAGCTTTAACTGGGACACTGAAGCTTTCTTT
NA,TRBJ1-4,NA,TRBV4-2,CASSQDGQGTEKLFF,TGTGCCAGCAGCCAAGATGGGCAGGGTACTGAAAAACTGTTTTTT
TRBD1,TRBJ1-4,NA,TRBV5-1,CASSSTGSLNEKLFF,TGCGCCAGCAGCTCGACAGGGAGCCTAAATGAAAAACTGTTTTTT
NA,TRBJ1-1,NA,TRBV7-9,CASSLYVGTEAFF,TGTGCCAGCAGCTTGTACGTGGGCACTGAAGCTTTCTTT
NA,TRBJ1-2,NA,TRBV5-6,CASSLVRLDGYTF,TGTGCCAGCAGCTTGGTCCGGTTGGATGGCTACACCTTC
TRBD1,TRBJ1-2,NA,TRBV4-2,CASSQDIRTGGGGYTF,TGTGCCAGCAGCCAAGATATCCGGACAGGGGGCGGTGGCTACACCTTC
NA,TRBJ2-7,NA,TRBV5-1,CASSFGQSYEQYF,TGCGCCAGCAGCTTCGGACAGTCCTACGAGCAGTACTTC
TRBD1,TRBJ1-4,NA,TRBV5-1,CASSTSGTANEKLFF,TGCGCCAGCAGCACCTCCGGGACAGCTAATGAAAAACTGTTTTTT
NA,TRBJ1-1,NA,TRBV6-4,CASKLRATNTEAFF,TGTGCCAGCAAATTACGGGCGACGAACACTGAAGCTTTCTTT
TRBD2,TRBJ2-3,NA,TRBV2,CASRRGGGGAEDTQYF,TGTGCCAGCAGGCGGGGTGGCGGGGGGGCCGAGGATACGCAGTATTTT
NA,TRBJ1-4,NA,TRBV4-3,CASSQDWGANEKLFF,TGCGCCAGCAGCCAAGATTGGGGGGCTAATGAAAAACTGTTTTTT
NA,TRBJ2-6,few,TRBV29-1,CSVKGGFMGSGANVLTF,TGCAGCGTCAAGGGGGGGTTTATGGGCTCTGGGGCCAACGTCCTGACTTTC
NA,TRBJ1-3,once,TRBV5-1,CASSIGPGGNTIYF,TGCGCCAGCAGCATCGGACCGGGAGGAAACACCATATATTTT
NA,TRBJ1-2,once,TRBV30,CARVANYGYTF,TGTGCCCGAGTTGCTAACTATGGCTACACCTTC